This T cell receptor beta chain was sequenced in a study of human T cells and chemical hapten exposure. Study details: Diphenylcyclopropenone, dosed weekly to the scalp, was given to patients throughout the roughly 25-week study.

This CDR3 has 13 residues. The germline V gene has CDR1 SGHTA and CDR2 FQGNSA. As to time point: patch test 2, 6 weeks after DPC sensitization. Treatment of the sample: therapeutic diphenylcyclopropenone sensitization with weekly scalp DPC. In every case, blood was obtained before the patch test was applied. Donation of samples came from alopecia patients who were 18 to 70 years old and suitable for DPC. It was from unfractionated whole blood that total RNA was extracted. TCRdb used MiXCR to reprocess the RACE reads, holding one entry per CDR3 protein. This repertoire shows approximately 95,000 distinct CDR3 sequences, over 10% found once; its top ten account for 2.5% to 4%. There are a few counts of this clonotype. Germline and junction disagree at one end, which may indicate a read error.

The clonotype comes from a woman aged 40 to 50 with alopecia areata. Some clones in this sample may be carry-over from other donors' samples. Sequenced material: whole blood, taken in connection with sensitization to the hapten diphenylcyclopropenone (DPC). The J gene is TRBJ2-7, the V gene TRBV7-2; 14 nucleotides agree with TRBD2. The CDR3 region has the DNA TGTGCCAGCAGGGGCGGGACTAGCGGGAGTTCTGACTTC. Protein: CASRGGTSGSSDF.